This T cell receptor (beta chain) was observed in a study of blood T cell repertoires in COVID-19. The length of the CDR3 is 15 residues. The germline gives CDR1 LGHDT, CDR2 YNNKEL (reference sequence). V shed 2 bases and J shed 8 bases, with 13 bases lying between them. Seattle participants joined during active infection and were tracked over time. Original methodology: Reference gene primers were amplified, and this amplification served to estimate nucleated cell counts. Data came from immunoSEQ multiplex PCR; TCRdb stores just in-frame clones and leaves some out. From that table come the V and J calls and clone size; the DNA was used to work out D and trimming. The repertoire holds some 65,000 clones, 75% to 90% seen once, with more than 15% in the top ten.

This receptor was obtained from a man aged 35-49 years with COVID-19, enrolled during active disease. Source material: peripheral blood. The chain links TRBV3-1 (or the pseudogene TRBV3-2) to TRBJ1-6; D may be TRBD1 (5 bases). CDR3 in amino acids: CASSQRGRMDSPLHF. The CDR3 DNA reads as TGTGCCAGCAGCCAAAGGGGCAGAATGGATTCACCCCTCCACTTT.